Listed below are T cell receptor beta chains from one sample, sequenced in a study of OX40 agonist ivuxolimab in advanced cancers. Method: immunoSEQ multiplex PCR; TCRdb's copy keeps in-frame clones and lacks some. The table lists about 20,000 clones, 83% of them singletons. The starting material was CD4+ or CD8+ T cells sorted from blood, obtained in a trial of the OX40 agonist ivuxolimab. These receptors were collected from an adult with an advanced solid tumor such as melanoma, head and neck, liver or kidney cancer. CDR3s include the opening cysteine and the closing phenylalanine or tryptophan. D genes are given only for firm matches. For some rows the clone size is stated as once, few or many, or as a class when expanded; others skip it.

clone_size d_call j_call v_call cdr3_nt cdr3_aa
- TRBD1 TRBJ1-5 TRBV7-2 TGTGCCAGCAGCTTAGGCCAGGGGGGTCAGCCCCAGCATTTT CASSLGQGGQPQHF
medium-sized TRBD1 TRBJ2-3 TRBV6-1 TGTGCCAGCAGTGAAGCGCTACAGGGGGCAGATACGCAGTATTTT CASSEALQGADTQYF
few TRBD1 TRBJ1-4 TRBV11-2 TGTGCCAGCAGCCTGACAGGGACTAATGAAAAACTGTTTTTT CASSLTGTNEKLFF
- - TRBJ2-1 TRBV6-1 TGTGCCAGCATCAGGACTTACAATGAGCAGTTCTTC CASIRTYNEQFF
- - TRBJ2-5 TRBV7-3 TGTGCCAGCAGCGTATCAGGGGCACGGGAGACCCAGTACTTC CASSVSGARETQYF
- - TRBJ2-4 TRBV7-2 TGTGCCAGCAGCTTTGGGTCCATCCCAGCCAAAAACATTCAGTACTTC CASSFGSIPAKNIQYF
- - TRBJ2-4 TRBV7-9 TGTGCCAGCAGCCCCGATACGTCGGCGGCCAAAAACATTCAGTACTTC CASSPDTSAAKNIQYF
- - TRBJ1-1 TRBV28 TGTGCCAGCAGTTTATTCTGGGAGATGAACACTGAAGCTTTCTTT CASSLFWEMNTEAFF
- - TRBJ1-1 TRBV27 TGTGCCAGCAGTTACGGCACTGAAGCTTTCTTT CASSYGTEAFF
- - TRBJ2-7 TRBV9 TGTGCCAGCAGCGCCTCCTCTGGGGGGTACGAGCAGTACTTC CASSASSGGYEQYF
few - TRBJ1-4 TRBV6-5 TGTGCCAGCAGCCCAAGGGCGACAGAAAAACTGTTTTTT CASSPRATEKLFF
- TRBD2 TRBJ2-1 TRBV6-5 TGTGCCAGCAGTTCCGGGGGGAGTCCGATCGATGAGCAGTTCTTC CASSSGGSPIDEQFF
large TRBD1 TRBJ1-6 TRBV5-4 TGTGCCAGCAGCTTGTTCGGGGCGGACAGGTCACGATCACCCCTCCACTTT CASSLFGADRSRSPLHF
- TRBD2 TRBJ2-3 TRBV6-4 TGTGCCAGCAGTGGTCTAGCGGGGGGTAGCACAGATACGCAGTATTTT CASSGLAGGSTDTQYF
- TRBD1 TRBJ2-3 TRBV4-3 TGCGCCAGCAGCGACAGGGGCACAGATACGCAGTATTTT CASSDRGTDTQYF
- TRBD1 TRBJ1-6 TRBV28 TGTGCCAGCATCGGGACAGGGGGAATTTCACCCCTCCACTTT CASIGTGGISPLHF
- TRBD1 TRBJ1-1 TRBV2 TGTGCCAGCACCCGATCACAGGGGGAAATGAACACTGAAGCTTTCTTT CASTRSQGEMNTEAFF
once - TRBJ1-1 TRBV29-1 TGCAGCGTGTGGGAGGGGAGCCCTGAAGCTTTCTTT CSVWEGSPEAFF
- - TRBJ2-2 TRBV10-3 TGTGCCATCAGTGAAGGGATTCACCGGGAGCTGTTTTTT CAISEGIHRELFF
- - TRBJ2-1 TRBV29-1 TGCAGCGTTGGCCAGCAATCATACAATGAGCAGTTCTTC CSVGQQSYNEQFF
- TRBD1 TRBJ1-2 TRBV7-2 TGTGCCAGCAGCATCACGGACAGGGTCGACTATGGCTACACCTTC CASSITDRVDYGYTF
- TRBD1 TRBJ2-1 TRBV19 TGTGCCAGTAGAGCCGACAGGGGGCTCCACAATGAGCAGTTCTTC CASRADRGLHNEQFF
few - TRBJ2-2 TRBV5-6 TGTGCCAGCGCCTTCGGAGGGGAGCTGTTTTTT CASAFGGELFF
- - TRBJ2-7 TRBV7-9 TGTGCCAGCAGCTCACAACCGGACAGACCCTACGAGCAGTACTTC CASSSQPDRPYEQYF
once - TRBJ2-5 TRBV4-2 TGTGCCAGCAGCCAAGTATACTCCACCCAAGAGACCCAGTACTTC CASSQVYSTQETQYF
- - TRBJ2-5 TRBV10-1 TGCGCCAGCAGCCCGGGGGTGAGGGCCCAGTACTTC CASSPGVRAQYF
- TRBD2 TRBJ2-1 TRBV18 TGTGCCAGCTCACCAGAGGCTAGCGGGAGGAGCTCCTACAATGAGCAGTTCTTC CASSPEASGRSSYNEQFF
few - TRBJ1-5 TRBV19 TGTGCCAGTGGCGTCGGCGGTAGCAATCAGCCCCAGCATTTT CASGVGGSNQPQHF
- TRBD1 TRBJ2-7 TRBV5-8 TGTGCCAGCAGCTTGAAAGGATCGGACAGGAGTGAGCAGTACTTC CASSLKGSDRSEQYF
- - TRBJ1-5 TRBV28 TGTGCCAGCAGCCCCCTCAGGCAGCGCGACAATCAGCCCCAGCATTTT CASSPLRQRDNQPQHF
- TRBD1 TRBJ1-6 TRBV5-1 TGCGCCAGCAGCTTCGGACAGGGGTATAATTCACCCCTCCACTTT CASSFGQGYNSPLHF
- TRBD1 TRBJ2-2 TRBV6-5 TGTGCCAGCAGTTACGCGCCACAGGGGTACACCGGGGAGCTGTTTTTT CASSYAPQGYTGELFF
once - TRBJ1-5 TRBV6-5 TGTGCCAGCAGTTACTCGGTGGAGGCCCCGACCCAGCATTTT CASSYSVEAPTQHF
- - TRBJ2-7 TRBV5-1 TGCGCCAGCAGCTTGGCACAGGCGGCCTTCTACGAGCAGTACTTC CASSLAQAAFYEQYF
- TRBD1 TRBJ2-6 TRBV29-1 TGCAGCGTTCTTGGCGGACAGGGGGCGCGAGGGGCCAACGTCCTGACTTTC CSVLGGQGARGANVLTF
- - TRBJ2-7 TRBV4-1 TGCGCCAGCAGCCAAGTGGTCCCAACCCAGGACGAGCAGTACTTC CASSQVVPTQDEQYF
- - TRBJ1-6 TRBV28 TGTGCCAGCAGTTCCGGGATAAGCGGCTTGTCCTATAATTCACCCCTCCACTTT CASSSGISGLSYNSPLHF
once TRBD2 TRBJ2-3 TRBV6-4 TGTGCCAGCAGTGACGTCGCTAGCGGAACAGATACGCAGTATTTT CASSDVASGTDTQYF
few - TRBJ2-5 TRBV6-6 TGTGCCAGCAGTTTACAGCCGCAAGAGACCCAGTACTTC CASSLQPQETQYF
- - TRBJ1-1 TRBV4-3 TGCGCCAGCAGCCATCCGGGCGACACTGAAGCTTTCTTT CASSHPGDTEAFF
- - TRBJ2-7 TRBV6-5 TGTGCCAGCGGGCACTCCTACGAGCAGTACTTC CASGHSYEQYF
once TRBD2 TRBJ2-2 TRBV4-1 TGCGCCAGCAGCCTGACTAGCGGGGGAGGCGGGGAGCTGTTTTTT CASSLTSGGGGELFF
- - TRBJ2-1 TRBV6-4 TGTGCCAGCAGTGAGGGTACCAGCAGATACAATGAGCAGTTCTTC CASSEGTSRYNEQFF
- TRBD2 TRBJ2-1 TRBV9 TGTGCCAGCAGCGTAGGTGGGGGAGGGCCCGAGCAGTTCTTC CASSVGGGGPEQFF
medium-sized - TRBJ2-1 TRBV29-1 TGCAGCGTGCCCGCGGTACGGGAAGATGAGCAGTTCTTC CSVPAVREDEQFF
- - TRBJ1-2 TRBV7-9 TGTGCCAGCAGCCCGACAGCTCCATATGGCTACACCTTC CASSPTAPYGYTF
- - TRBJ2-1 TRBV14 TGTGCCAGCAGCCACCCCGGCCAGGGTAGGAATGAGCAGTTCTTC CASSHPGQGRNEQFF
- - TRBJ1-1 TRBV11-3 TGTGCCAGCAGCGCCGGGGGTTTGGGCACTGAAGCTTTCTTT CASSAGGLGTEAFF
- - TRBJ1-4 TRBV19 TGTGCCAGTAACGCCCGAAGGGGGAGGGAAAAACTGTTTTTT CASNARRGREKLFF
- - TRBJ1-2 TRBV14 TGTGCCAGCAGCCAAGAGGAAGGGCGGCGCTACACCTTC CASSQEEGRRYTF
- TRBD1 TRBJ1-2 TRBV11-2 TGTGCCAGCAGCTTAATCGCACTCGCTGACAGGGATCACTATGGCTACACCTTC CASSLIALADRDHYGYTF
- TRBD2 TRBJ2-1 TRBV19 TGTGCCAGTAGTATGGGGACTAGCGGGAGTCGCGAGCAGTTCTTC CASSMGTSGSREQFF
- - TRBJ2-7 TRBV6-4 TGTGCCAGCAGTTCCGACACGACCTACGAGCAGTACTTC CASSSDTTYEQYF
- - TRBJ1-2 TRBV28 TGTGCCAGCAGGGGGGGCGTTGGCTACACCTTC CASRGGVGYTF